These 16 T cell receptor beta chains were all obtained from the same sample, sequenced in a study of blood T cell repertoires in COVID-19. The table came from immunoSEQ multiplex PCR; TCRdb's copy has only in-frame clones and leaves some out. The sample lists under 350,000 clones, 89% occurring once. Sequencing was done on a sample of peripheral blood. These receptor sequences come from a middle-aged man with acute or convalescent COVID-19.

V gene TRBV20-1 combines with J gene TRBJ2-5, with 7 bases that match TRBD2. This CDR3 has 11 residues. Germline V CDR1 and CDR2: DFQATT, SNEGSKA (reference sequence). CDR3 in amino acids: CNPWGGETQYF. The DNA for the CDR3 is TGCAATCCCTGGGGGGGAGAGACCCAGTACTTC.

The J gene is TRBJ2-5, the V gene TRBV5-4; 7 bases are shared with TRBD1. V was clipped by 4 bases and J by 4 bases; unmatched bases: 16. The CDR3 is made up of 17 amino acids. From germline, CDR1 is SGHNT and CDR2 YYREEE (reference sequence). The DNA for the CDR3 is TGTGCCAGCAGCGCTGGGGACAGAAAATACGGAGCAGAGACCCAGTACTTC. It specifies CASSAGDRKYGAETQYF.

The V and J genes are TRBV6-5 and TRBJ2-7; D remains unclear. Germline V gives CDR1 MNHEY, CDR2 SVGAGI. The CDR3 is 15 amino acids. Trimming left V 0 bases short and J 5 bases short, with 14 bases between. The CDR3, as DNA: TGTGCCAGCAGTTACTCTAGCCGCCTCGTCCACGAGCAGTACTTC. It is translated as CASSYSSRLVHEQYF.

The rearrangement uses TRBV7-9 and TRBJ2-3; TRBD1 matches 7 bases. The germline V gene has CDR1 SEHNR and CDR2 FQNEAQ (reference sequence). CDR3 length equals 13 residues. Losses at the gene ends were 5 bases for V and 10 bases for J; bases not matched to a gene: 9. The CDR3 loop reads CASSPGTDLAQYF. The CDR3 coding sequence is TGTGCCAGCAGCCCCGGGACAGATTTGGCGCAGTATTTT.

The chain combines TRBV18 with TRBJ1-1, with a tentative D call TRBD1 (5 bases). The length of the CDR3 is 15 residues. Germline V gives CDR1 KGHSH, CDR2 LQKENI. V gave up 3 bases and J gave up 8 bases, with 19 bases separating them. The chain's CDR3 is CASSPSAIGRGEAFF. CDR3 sequence (DNA): TGTGCCAGCTCACCCTCAGCCATCGGGAGGGGAGAAGCTTTCTTT.

The chain uses TRBV5-1 and TRBJ2-5, with a tentative D call TRBD2 (6 bases). There are 16 residues in the CDR3. V lost 4 bases to trimming and J lost 2 bases, with 18 bases between them. Germline assignment: CDR1 SGHRS and CDR2 YFSETQ. The CDR3 spells CASSLQAGPLQETQYF. The CDR3 DNA reads as TGCGCCAGCAGCCTCCAGGCGGGGCCACTACAAGAGACCCAGTACTTC.

The sample holds one count of this clone. V usage is TRBV2 and J usage is TRBJ2-1; 7 nucleotides line up with TRBD2. V lost 7 bases to trimming and J lost 5 bases; unmatched junction nucleotides: 11. This CDR3 spans 15 amino acids. The V gene's germline CDR1 is SNHLY and CDR2 FYNNEI. DNA for the CDR3: TGTGCCAGCAACGACGCGGGGGATGGGGACAATGAGCAGTTCTTC. Translated, it gives CASNDAGDGDNEQFF.

This clone was picked up one time. V gene TRBV3-1 (or the pseudogene TRBV3-2) combines with J gene TRBJ1-3; 7 positions match TRBD1. This CDR3 has 15 amino acids. CDR1 is LGHDT, CDR2 YNNKEL, per germline (reference sequence). V gave up 7 bases and J gave up 0 bases; unmatched junction bases: 6. CDR3 sequence reads: CASTTDRHSGNTIYF. In nucleotides, the CDR3 is TGTGCCAGCACCACGGACAGGCACTCTGGAAACACCATATATTTT.

DNA for the CDR3: TGCAGCGTTGGTCCTAGGGGTAAGGATGAGCAGTTCTTC. This translates into CSVGPRGKDEQFF. V gene TRBV29-1 combines with J gene TRBJ2-1; tentative D call: TRBD1 (5 bases). This CDR3 is 13 amino acids long. Germline V gene lookup returns CDR1 SQVTM and CDR2 ANQGSEA. Deletions cut 4 bases from V and 8 bases from J, with 15 bases between.

The rearrangement joins TRBV27 to TRBJ1-2; D unclear. In germline, CDR1 is MNHEY, CDR2 SMNVEV (reference sequence). Trimming took 4 bases from V and 4 from J, leaving 10 bases between them. The CDR3 covers 13 residues. The CDR3 spells CASSSLSRYGYTF. The CDR3 region has the DNA TGTGCCAGCAGTTCCCTTAGTCGCTATGGCTACACCTTC.

V and J are TRBV3-1 (or the pseudogene TRBV3-2) and TRBJ2-5; 10 bases map to TRBD2. Germline trimming cut 4 bases from V and 5 bases from J; bases unmatched to any gene: 7. The CDR3 is 15 residues long. Germline V lookup: CDR1 LGHDT, CDR2 YNNKEL (reference sequence). Written as DNA, the CDR3 is TGTGCCAGCAGCCCGAGAGCGGGGGGGACGGAGACCCAGTACTTC. Protein: CASSPRAGGTETQYF.

The chain is built from TRBV7-3 and TRBJ2-3, with D unresolved. The CDR3 loop spans 13 amino acids. CDR1 and CDR2 from the germline V gene are SGHTA and FQGTGA. The germline V and J ends were trimmed by 2 bases and 2 bases, with 5 bases remaining between them. CDR3 sequence reads: CASSLGITDTQYF. For the CDR3, the DNA is TGTGCCAGCAGCTTAGGCATCACAGATACGCAGTATTTT.

The chain couples TRBV5-1 to TRBJ1-6; possible D gene TRBD1, 6 bases. With 4 bases removed from V and 10 bases from J, the gap between germline ends came to 9 bases. From germline, CDR1 is SGHRS and CDR2 YFSETQ. The CDR3 length is 12 residues. CDR3 amino acids: CASSQGNSPLHF. CDR3 DNA sequence: TGCGCCAGCAGCCAGGGGAACTCACCCCTCCACTTT.

V gene TRBV19 combines with J gene TRBJ2-7; a weak D match, TRBD1 (8 bases). The V end was cut by 5 bases, the J end by 3 bases, with 20 bases between. The CDR3 covers 16 residues. Germline V CDR1 and CDR2: LNHDA, SQIVND (reference sequence). The CDR3 sequence: CASSPPRQGTIYEQYF. In DNA form, the CDR3 reads TGTGCCAGTAGTCCCCCCCGACAGGGGACTATCTACGAGCAGTACTTC.

The chain recombines TRBV5-4 with TRBJ2-4, with 8 nucleotides matching TRBD2. The ends lost 3 bases at V and 2 bases at J; junction bases unmatched: 7. CDR1 and CDR2 from the germline V gene are SGHNT and YYREEE (reference sequence). The CDR3 is 16 residues long. CDR3 in DNA: TGTGCCAGCAGCTCCGGGGGGGTCGGTTCCAAAAACATTCAGTACTTC. This gives the protein CASSSGGVGSKNIQYF.

The chain combines TRBV30 with TRBJ2-3; 7 nucleotides agree with TRBD2. The CDR3 runs 19 residues. Germline lookup yields CDR1 GTSNPN and CDR2 SVGIG (reference sequence). The V gene end was trimmed by 3 bases and the J gene end by 2 bases; junction bases not matched to a gene: 20. This CDR3 reads CAWRGNTLPDGRHTDTQYF. The CDR3 region has the DNA TGTGCCTGGAGGGGAAATACATTACCGGACGGGAGGCACACAGATACGCAGTATTTT.